Shown below are 11 T cell receptor beta chains from a single sample sequenced in a study of blood T cell repertoires in COVID-19. Data came from immunoSEQ multiplex PCR; TCRdb stores just in-frame clones and leaves some out. Found here are over 100,000 clones, approximately 88% of them singletons; the top ten hold 0.7% to 1%. Sequenced: peripheral blood. These receptors were obtained from a woman between 65 and 79 years old with acute or convalescent COVID-19.

This rearrangement joins TRBV11-2 to TRBJ1-6; D is perhaps TRBD1 (5 bases). Germline values: CDR1 SGHAT, CDR2 FQNNGV. V shed 3 bases and J shed 10 bases, with 13 bases lying between them. The CDR3 spans 14 residues. CDR3 region: CASSFQGTRSPLHF. DNA for the CDR3: TGTGCCAGCAGCTTCCAGGGTACTCGGTCACCCCTCCACTTT.

The chain links TRBV5-1 to TRBJ1-3; possible D gene TRBD1, 6 bases. Germline CDR1 SGHRS, CDR2 YFSETQ. Between the trimmed V and J ends, which lost 4 bases and 4 bases, there was a span of 18 bases. The CDR3 runs 16 residues. This CDR3 reads CASSRGGGGIGNTIYF. As DNA, the CDR3 is TGCGCCAGCAGCCGCGGGGGGGGCGGCATCGGAAACACCATATATTTT.

CDR3 loop: CASSFQGVPEAFF. The DNA for the CDR3 is TGTGCCAGCAGCTTTCAGGGCGTGCCTGAAGCTTTCTTT. The chain links TRBV7-8 to TRBJ1-1; D may be TRBD1 (5 bases). Trimming took 3 bases from V and 6 from J, leaving 11 bases between them. Germline V gives CDR1 SGHVS, CDR2 FQNEAQ. The CDR3 is 13 amino acids.

The rearrangement uses TRBV2 and TRBJ1-1, with TRBD1 matching over 7 bases. V was clipped by 6 bases and J by 5 bases; unmatched bases: 9. Germline CDR1 and CDR2: SNHLY and FYNNEI. The CDR3 spans 14 residues. CDR3 DNA: TGTGCCAGCAGGGGGAGAACAGGGGAGACTGAAGCTTTCTTT. Its translation: CASRGRTGETEAFF.

J is TRBJ1-5 and V is TRBV19, with 9 positions matching TRBD1. The CDR3 spans 19 residues. J was trimmed by 0 bases and V by 3 bases; bases with no gene match: 12. From germline, CDR1 is LNHDA and CDR2 SQIVND (reference sequence). The CDR3: CASSISSGQGYYSNQPQHF. In nucleotides, the CDR3 is TGTGCCAGTAGTATCAGTTCGGGACAGGGATATTATAGCAATCAGCCCCAGCATTTT.

The chain has TRBV4-1 and TRBJ2-2; D remains ambiguous. Trimming pared 2 bases from V and 4 bases from J, leaving 5 bases between. CDR3 length: 13 residues. Per germline, CDR1 MGHRA and CDR2 YSYEKL. CDR3 coding DNA: TGCGCCAGCAGCCAATCAGTCACCGGGGAGCTGTTTTTT. It translates to CASSQSVTGELFF.

V and J are TRBV6-5 and TRBJ1-6; 8 nucleotides match TRBD1. The J segment lost 9 bases and the V segment lost 6 bases, leaving 10 bases of the junction unmatched. Germline assignment: CDR1 MNHEY and CDR2 SVGAGI. The CDR3 totals 15 residues. The CDR3 reads CASSPSTGVASPLHF. The DNA for the CDR3 is TGTGCCAGCAGCCCCTCGACAGGGGTTGCTTCACCCCTCCACTTT.

This chain connects TRBV5-1 to TRBJ1-6, with 8 bases that match TRBD1. V lost 0 bases to trimming and J lost 10 bases; unmatched junction nucleotides: 6. The CDR3 consists of 15 residues. In germline, CDR1 is SGHRS, CDR2 YFSETQ. The CDR3 DNA follows: TGCGCCAGCAGCTTGGATGCAGGGGGCGGCTCACCCCTCCACTTT. This encodes CASSLDAGGGSPLHF.

The gene calls are TRBV5-1 and TRBJ2-7, with 7 bases aligning to TRBD1. There are 13 residues in the CDR3. The V and J ends lost 0 bases and 7 bases, in that order; junction bases with no gene match: 4. Germline CDR1 and CDR2: SGHRS and YFSETQ. The CDR3 DNA follows: TGCGCCAGCAGCTTGGAGGGGGCAGGGGAGCAGTACTTC. As protein: CASSLEGAGEQYF.

V gene TRBV5-8 combines with J gene TRBJ1-1; 10 positions match TRBD1. This CDR3 comprises 19 residues. Germline values: CDR1 SGHTS, CDR2 YDEGEE. The V and J ends lost 3 bases and 0 bases, in that order; junction bases with no gene match: 14. Written as DNA, the CDR3 is TGTGCCAGCAGCTCCGGGACAGGGGTTAATAAGATTATGAACACTGAAGCTTTCTTT. Amino acids: CASSSGTGVNKIMNTEAFF.

The CDR3: CATSRDPGLAGVEQFF. CDR3 coding DNA: TGTGCCACCAGCAGAGATCCGGGACTAGCGGGAGTTGAGCAGTTCTTC. This chain connects TRBV15 to TRBJ2-1; 14 positions agree with TRBD2. Germline V gene sequence: CDR1 LNHNV, CDR2 YYDKDF (reference sequence). The CDR3 length is 16 residues. Trimming at V came to 0 bases and at J to 9 bases, leaving 4 bases not matched to a gene.